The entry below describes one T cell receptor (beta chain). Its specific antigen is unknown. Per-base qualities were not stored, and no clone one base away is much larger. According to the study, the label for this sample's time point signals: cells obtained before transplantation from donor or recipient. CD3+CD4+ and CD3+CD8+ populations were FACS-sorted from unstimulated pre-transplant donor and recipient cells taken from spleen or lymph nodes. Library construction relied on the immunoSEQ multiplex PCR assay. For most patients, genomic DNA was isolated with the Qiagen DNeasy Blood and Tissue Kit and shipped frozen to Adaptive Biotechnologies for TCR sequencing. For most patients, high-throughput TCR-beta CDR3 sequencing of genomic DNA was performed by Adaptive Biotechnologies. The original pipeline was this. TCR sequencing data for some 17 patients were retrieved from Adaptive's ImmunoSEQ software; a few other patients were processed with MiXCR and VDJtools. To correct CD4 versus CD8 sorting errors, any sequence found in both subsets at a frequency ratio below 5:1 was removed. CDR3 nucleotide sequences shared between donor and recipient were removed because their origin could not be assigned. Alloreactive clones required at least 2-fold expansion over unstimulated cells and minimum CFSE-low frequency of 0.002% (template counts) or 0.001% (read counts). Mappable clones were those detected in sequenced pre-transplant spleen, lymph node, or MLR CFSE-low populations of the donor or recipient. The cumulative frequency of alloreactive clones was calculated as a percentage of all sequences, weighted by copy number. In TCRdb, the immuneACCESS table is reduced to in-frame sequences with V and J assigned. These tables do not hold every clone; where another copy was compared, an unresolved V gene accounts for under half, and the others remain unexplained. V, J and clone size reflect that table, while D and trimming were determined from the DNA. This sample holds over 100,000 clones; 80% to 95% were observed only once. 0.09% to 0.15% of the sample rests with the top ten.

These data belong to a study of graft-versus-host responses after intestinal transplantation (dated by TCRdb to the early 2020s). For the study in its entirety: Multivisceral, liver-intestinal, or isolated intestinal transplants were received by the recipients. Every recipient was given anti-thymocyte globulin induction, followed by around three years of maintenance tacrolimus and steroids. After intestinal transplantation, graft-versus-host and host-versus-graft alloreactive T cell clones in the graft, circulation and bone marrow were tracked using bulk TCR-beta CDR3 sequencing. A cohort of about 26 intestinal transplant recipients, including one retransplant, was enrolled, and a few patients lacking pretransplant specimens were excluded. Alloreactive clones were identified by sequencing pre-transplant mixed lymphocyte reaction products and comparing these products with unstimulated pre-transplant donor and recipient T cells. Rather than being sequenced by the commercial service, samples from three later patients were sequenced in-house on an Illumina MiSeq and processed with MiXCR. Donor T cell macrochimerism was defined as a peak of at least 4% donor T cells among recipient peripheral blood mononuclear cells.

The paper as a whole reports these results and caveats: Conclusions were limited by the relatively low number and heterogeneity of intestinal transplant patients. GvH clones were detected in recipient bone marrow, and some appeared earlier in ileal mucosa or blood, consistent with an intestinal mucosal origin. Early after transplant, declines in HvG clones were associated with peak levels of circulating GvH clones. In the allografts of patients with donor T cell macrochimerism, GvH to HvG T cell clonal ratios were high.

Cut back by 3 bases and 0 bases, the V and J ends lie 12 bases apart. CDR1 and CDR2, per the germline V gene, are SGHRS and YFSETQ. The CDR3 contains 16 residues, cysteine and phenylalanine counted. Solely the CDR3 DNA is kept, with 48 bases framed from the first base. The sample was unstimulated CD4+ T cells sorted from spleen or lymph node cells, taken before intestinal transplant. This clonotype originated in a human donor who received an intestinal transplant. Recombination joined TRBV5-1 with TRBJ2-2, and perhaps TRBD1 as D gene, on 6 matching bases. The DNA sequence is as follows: TGCGCCAGCAGCTCGAGACAGGTGACGAACACCGGGGAGCTGTTTTTT. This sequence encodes CASSSRQVTNTGELFF.